The 8 T cell receptor beta chains reported below all come from one sample, sequenced in a study of radiotherapy plus CTLA-4 blockade in lung cancer. Method: immunoSEQ multiplex PCR; TCRdb's copy keeps in-frame clones and lacks some. The table records tens of thousands of clones, just over 75% of them present only once. The sequencing used peripheral blood, collected from a patient treated with radiotherapy plus ipilimumab. The receptors come from a human donor with non-small cell lung cancer who had a partial response to radiotherapy plus ipilimumab.

The V and J genes are TRBV7-2 and TRBJ2-3; TRBD2 is a possible D gene (6 bases). The CDR3 is 17 amino acids. V was shortened by 1 base and J by 1 base, with 15 bases between the two germline ends. In germline, CDR1 is SGHTA, CDR2 FQGNSA. CDR3 residues: CASSLVGPSGGTDTQYF. The CDR3 bases are TGTGCCAGCAGCTTAGTAGGCCCATCGGGGGGCACAGATACGCAGTATTTT. Variable domain in full (rest from reference TRBV7-2 and TRBJ2-3): GAGVSQSPSNKVTEKGKDVELRCDPISGHTALYWYRQSLGQGLEFLIYFQGNSAPDKSGLPSDRFSAERTGGSVSTLTIQRTQQEDSAVYLCASSLVGPSGGTDTQYFGPGTRLTVL.

This chain connects TRBV5-4 to TRBJ1-3; D possibly corresponds to TRBD1 (6 bases). This CDR3 spans 17 amino acids. In germline, CDR1 is SGHNT, CDR2 YYREEE (reference sequence). V shed 5 bases and J shed 0 bases, with 18 bases lying between them. Here the CDR3 reads CASSGRGYGTSGNTIYF. For the CDR3, the DNA is TGTGCCAGCAGTGGCAGGGGCTATGGGACCTCTGGAAACACCATATATTTT.

The chain links TRBV7-6 to TRBJ2-1, with 9 bases that match TRBD2. The CDR3 loop spans 16 amino acids. Germline V gives CDR1 SGHVS, CDR2 FNYEAQ. V shed 5 bases, J shed 7 bases, and the junction held 12 bases outside the gene matches. The CDR3 DNA reads as TGTGCCAGCAGCCCGTCGGGAGCGGGGGGTAGGAATGAGCAGTTCTTC. Its protein product is CASSPSGAGGRNEQFF.

This clone was detected only a few times. The chain links TRBV18 to TRBJ1-5; possibly TRBD1 for D (5 bases). CDR1 is KGHSH, CDR2 LQKENI, per germline. V lost 11 bases and J lost 4, with 12 bases in between. The CDR3 covers 12 residues. CDR3 region: CALQELNQPQHF. CDR3 nucleotides: TGTGCCTTACAGGAGCTAAATCAGCCCCAGCATTTT.

The rearrangement links TRBV5-4 to TRBJ2-5; TRBD1 might be the D (6 bases). Germline CDR1 SGHNT, CDR2 YYREEE (reference sequence). This CDR3 is built from 15 residues. The V gene lost 0 bases and the J gene lost 2 bases, with 11 bases spanning the gap. CDR3: CASSLAGAGQETQYF. The CDR3 coding sequence is TGTGCCAGCAGCTTGGCAGGGGCCGGACAAGAGACCCAGTACTTC.

The chain has TRBV28 and TRBJ2-1, with D perhaps TRBD2 (7 bases). The CDR3 runs to 15 residues. V was clipped by 6 bases and J by 0 bases, with 12 bases between them. Germline CDR1 and CDR2: MDHEN and SYDVKM. DNA for the CDR3: TGTGCCAGCAGGAGGGGGGGGAGCTCCTACAATGAGCAGTTCTTC. The encoded protein is CASRRGGSSYNEQFF.

The V and J genes are TRBV7-9 and TRBJ2-1, with a tentative D call TRBD1 (5 bases). The CDR3 has 12 amino acids. The V end lost 5 bases, the J end lost 8 bases, and 10 bases lay between the germline ends. Germline V gene sequence: CDR1 SEHNR, CDR2 FQNEAQ (reference sequence). The CDR3 region has the DNA TGTGCCAGCAGCCAAACAGGCTATGAGCAGTTCTTC. This gives the protein CASSQTGYEQFF.

CDR3 DNA: TGCGCCAGCAGCTTCACGGGAGCCGCGTTTGAGCAGTTCTTC. Its protein product is CASSFTGAAFEQFF. The chain uses TRBV5-1 and TRBJ2-1, with D possibly TRBD2 on 6 matching bases. Germline lookup yields CDR1 SGHRS and CDR2 YFSETQ. The CDR3 sequence is 14 residues long. The ends were cut back, 2 bases at V and 9 bases at J, with 15 bases in the middle.